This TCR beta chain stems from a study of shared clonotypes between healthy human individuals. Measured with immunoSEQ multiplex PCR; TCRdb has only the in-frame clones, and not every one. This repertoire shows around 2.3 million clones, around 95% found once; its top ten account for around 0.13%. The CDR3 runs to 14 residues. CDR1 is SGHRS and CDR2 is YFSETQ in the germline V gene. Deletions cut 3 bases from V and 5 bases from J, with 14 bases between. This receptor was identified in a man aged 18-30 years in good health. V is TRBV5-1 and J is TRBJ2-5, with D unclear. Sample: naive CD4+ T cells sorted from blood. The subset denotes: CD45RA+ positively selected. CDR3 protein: CASSWAEGGETQYF. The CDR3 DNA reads TGCGCCAGCAGCTGGGCAGAAGGTGGGGAGACCCAGTACTTC.